This TCR beta chain derives from a study of cytomegalovirus exposure and HLA in healthy donors. The study's findings and limits: A missense DCLRE1C variant was associated with V- and J-gene trimming of TCR beta chains in a later analysis, and an independent cohort replicated the association.

Vbeta (60) and Jbeta (13) primers were used in the PCR. Sequencing was performed with immunoSEQ multiplex PCR; in TCRdb, only in-frame clones are kept and a portion is missing. The sample has nearly 200,000 clones. Notes on this clone: As yet, its antigen is unknown.

Sequencing was done on a sample of PBMCs. This receptor was obtained from a boy aged 10-17 years in good health and CMV-seronegative.

As DNA, the CDR3 is TGTGCCACCAACACCTCCCCCGGGAATGAAAAACTGTTTTTT. This sequence encodes CATNTSPGNEKLFF. This sequence joins TRBV15 and TRBJ1-4; no clear D gene. CDR1 is LNHNV, CDR2 YYDKDF, per germline (reference sequence). Trimming removed 7 bases at V and 5 bases at J, with 14 bases between. The length of the CDR3 is 14 residues.